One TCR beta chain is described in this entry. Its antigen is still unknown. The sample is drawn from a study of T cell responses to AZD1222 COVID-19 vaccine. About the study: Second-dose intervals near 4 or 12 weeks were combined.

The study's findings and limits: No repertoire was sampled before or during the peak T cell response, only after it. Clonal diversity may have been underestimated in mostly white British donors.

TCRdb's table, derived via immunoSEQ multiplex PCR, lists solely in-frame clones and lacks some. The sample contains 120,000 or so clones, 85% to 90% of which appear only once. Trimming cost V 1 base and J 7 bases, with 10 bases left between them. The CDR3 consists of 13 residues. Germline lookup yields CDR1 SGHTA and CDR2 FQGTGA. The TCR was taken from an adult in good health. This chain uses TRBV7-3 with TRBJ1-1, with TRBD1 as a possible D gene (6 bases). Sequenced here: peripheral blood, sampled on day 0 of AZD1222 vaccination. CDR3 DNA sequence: TGTGCCAGCAGCTTAATATCAGGGGATGAAGCTTTCTTT. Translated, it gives CASSLISGDEAFF.